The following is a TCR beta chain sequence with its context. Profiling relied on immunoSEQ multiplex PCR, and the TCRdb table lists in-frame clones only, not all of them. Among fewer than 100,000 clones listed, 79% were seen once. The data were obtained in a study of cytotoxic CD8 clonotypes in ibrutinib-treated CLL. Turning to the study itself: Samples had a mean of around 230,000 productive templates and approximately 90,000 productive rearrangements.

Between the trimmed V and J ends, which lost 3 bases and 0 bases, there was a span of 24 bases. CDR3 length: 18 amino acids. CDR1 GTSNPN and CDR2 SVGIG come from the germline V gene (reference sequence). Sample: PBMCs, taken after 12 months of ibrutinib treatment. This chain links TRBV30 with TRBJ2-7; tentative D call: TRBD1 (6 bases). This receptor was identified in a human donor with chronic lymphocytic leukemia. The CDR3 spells CAWSPLLLWDTHSYEQYF. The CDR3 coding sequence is TGTGCCTGGAGCCCCCTTCTTCTTTGGGACACACACTCCTACGAGCAGTACTTC.